Presented here are 17 T cell receptor beta chains from one specimen sequenced in a study of blood T cells in healthy people across ages. Through a sample-barcoded 5' primer and a J-beta primer mix, a second PCR was run for about 7 to 12 cycles. From the 5' RACE reads, TCRdb called clonotypes with MiXCR, one entry per CDR3 protein. The sample has fewer than 2,000,000 distinct CDR3 sequences, about 39% seen once. Sequencing was carried out using blood. These receptors all come from a human donor in good health.

The V call is TRBV4-3, the J call TRBJ2-3; 12 bases are a match to TRBD2. The CDR3 consists of 16 residues. The junction had 4 bases not matched to a gene; V was cut back by 0 bases and J by 6 bases. From germline, CDR1 is LGHNA and CDR2 YSLEER. The CDR3 spells CASSQELAGGRDTQYF. The CDR3 bases are TGCGCCAGCAGCCAAGAACTAGCGGGGGGCCGGGATACGCAGTATTTT.

This clonotype was picked up a small number of times. Relative to the germline gene, one junction end is altered; a read error may explain this. V and J are TRBV5-1 and TRBJ1-1; 9 bases agree with TRBD1. Germline CDR1 reads SGHRS; CDR2 reads YFSETQ. This CDR3 has 18 residues. The CDR3 DNA reads as TGCGCCAGCGGCTTGGAGTTTACTAGTACAGGGGGCTACACTGAAGCTTTCTTT. Protein product: CASGLEFTSTGGYTEAFF.

The genes are TRBV20-1 and TRBJ1-5; a possible D gene is TRBD1 (5 bases). CDR3 length: 12 residues. Germline CDR1 is DFQATT and CDR2 is SNEGSKA (reference sequence). V lost 0 bases and J lost 8, with 8 bases in between. The DNA of the CDR3 is TGCAGTGCTAGAGATCTAGGGGAGCCCCAGCATTTT. Translation gives CSARDLGEPQHF.

Only a few counts were recorded for this clonotype. The chain joins TRBV28 to TRBJ2-7; 10 bases map to TRBD2. The V gene end was trimmed by 6 bases and the J gene end by 8 bases; junction bases not matched to a gene: 10. Germline V gene data show CDR1 as MDHEN and CDR2 as SYDVKM. The CDR3 length is 14 residues. CDR3 nucleotides: TGTGCCAGCAGCCATACAAGCGGGGGGGCCAAGCAGTACTTC. This sequence encodes CASSHTSGGAKQYF. Full variable domain (outside the CDR3, taken from reference TRBV28 and TRBJ2-7): DVKVTQSSRYLVKRTGEKVFLECVQDMDHENMFWYRQDPGLGLRLIYFSYDVKMKEKGDIPEGYSVSREKKERFSLILESASTNQTSMYLCASSHTSGGAKQYFGPGTRLTVT.

The rearrangement uses TRBV29-1 and TRBJ1-5, with D possibly matching TRBD1 (5 bases). CDR1 and CDR2 (germline): SQVTM, ANQGSEA. The CDR3 length is 13 residues. Between the trimmed V and J ends, which lost 4 bases and 1 base, there was a span of 8 bases. The CDR3 reads CSVGWGSNQPQHF. The CDR3 DNA reads TGCAGCGTTGGTTGGGGCAGCAATCAGCCCCAGCATTTT.

This clonotype was seen once. The chain is built from TRBV27 and TRBJ2-1; 11 bases are a match to TRBD2. CDR1 and CDR2 from the germline V gene are MNHEY and SMNVEV (reference sequence). The CDR3 has 18 amino acids. V gave up 2 bases and J gave up 3 bases; unmatched junction bases: 9. The CDR3, as DNA: TGTGCCAGCAGTTTAGGGTTAGCGGGGGGGAACTTCTACAATGAGCAGTTCTTC. This sequence encodes CASSLGLAGGNFYNEQFF.

V is TRBV3-1 and J is TRBJ1-2; no firm D call. Germline V gene sequence: CDR1 LGHDT, CDR2 YNNKEL (reference sequence). V lost 0 bases to trimming and J lost 7 bases, with 9 bases between them. This CDR3 has 13 amino acids. Here the CDR3 DNA reads TGTGCCAGCAGCCAAGAGTCAGTGGGTGGCTACACCTTC. Translated, it gives CASSQESVGGYTF. The variable domain in full, with the rest retrieved from reference TRBV3-1 and TRBJ1-2, is DTAVSQTPKYLVTQMGNDKSIKCEQNLGHDTMYWYKQDSKKFLKIMFSYNNKELIINETVPNRFSPKSPDKAHLNLHINSLELGDSAVYFCASSQESVGGYTFGSGTRLTVV.

This clonotype showed up just once. At one boundary the junction diverges from the germline segment, which might be a read error. The rearrangement links TRBV6-2 or TRBV6-3 to TRBJ2-7, with D possibly called TRBD1 or TRBD2 (5 bases each). The CDR3 runs 15 residues. Germline V CDR1 and CDR2: MNHEY, SVGEGT. The CDR3 is CTSSSGTTFIYEQYF. The CDR3 bases are TGCACCAGCAGCTCCGGGACCACCTTCATCTACGAGCAGTACTTC.

This clonotype has just a few counts. The chain carries TRBV9 and TRBJ1-1; perhaps TRBD1 as D (6 bases). From germline, CDR1 is SGDLS and CDR2 YYNGEE. There are 14 residues in the CDR3. Trimming removed 0 bases at V and 6 bases at J, with 12 bases between. The CDR3 reads CASSVVDSFAEAFF. CDR3 DNA: TGTGCCAGCAGCGTAGTGGACAGCTTTGCTGAAGCTTTCTTT.

This clonotype was detected a few times. The rearrangement links TRBV29-1 to TRBJ2-3; D remains unclear. The CDR3 is 12 amino acids. Trimming cost V 7 bases and J 1 base, with 9 bases left between them. CDR1 is SQVTM and CDR2 is ANQGSEA in the germline V gene. This CDR3 reads CSGHLGTDTQYF. The CDR3 DNA reads TGCAGCGGGCACCTGGGCACAGATACGCAGTATTTT.

This chain uses TRBV6-2 or TRBV6-3 with TRBJ1-3; 8 nucleotides match TRBD1. Trimming cost V 0 bases and J 8 bases; bases outside gene matches: 24. The CDR3 contains 21 residues. The V gene's germline CDR1 is MNHEY and CDR2 SVGEGT. CDR3 bases: TGTGCCAGCAGTTACTCGTCGCCGGTTTTGCCGACGGGACAGGTCCTGGACACCATATATTTT. Residues: CASSYSSPVLPTGQVLDTIYF.

As regards this clonotype: The DNA is left out, because the CDR3 cannot be placed on it with certainty; the CDR3 is given as TCRdb lists it. The V gene is TRBV29-1, the J gene TRBJ2-1; the tabulated D call, TRBD2, remains unverified against the DNA. The CDR3 contains 11 residues when both ends are counted. Looked up from germline, CDR1 is SQVTM and CDR2 is ANQGSEA. CDR3 protein: CSVGEGNEQFF.

V and J are TRBV7-2 and TRBJ2-3; 9 nucleotides line up with TRBD1. The germline V gene has CDR1 SGHTA and CDR2 FQGNSA. The V and J ends lost 4 bases and 4 bases, in that order; junction bases with no gene match: 6. The CDR3 consists of 15 residues. Written as DNA, the CDR3 is TGTGCCAGCAGCTCCGGGACAGGGTATCCAGATACGCAGTATTTT. Translation: CASSSGTGYPDTQYF.

The V gene is TRBV5-5, the J gene TRBJ2-7, with a possible D match to TRBD1 (6 bases). Germline CDR1 is SGHKS and CDR2 is YYEKEE (reference sequence). This CDR3 is 14 amino acids long. V was clipped by 1 base and J by 3 bases, with 11 bases between them. The CDR3 is CASSLQGSYYEQYF. The CDR3 DNA reads TGTGCCAGCAGCTTGCAGGGGAGTTACTACGAGCAGTACTTC.

The chain recombines TRBV20-1 with TRBJ2-7; maybe TRBD1 (5 bases). Germline values: CDR1 DFQATT, CDR2 SNEGSKA (reference sequence). This CDR3 contains 12 residues. The germline V and J ends were trimmed by 4 bases and 3 bases, with 10 bases remaining between them. Here the CDR3 reads CSATQTDYEQYF. CDR3 nucleotides: TGCAGTGCTACCCAGACAGACTACGAGCAGTACTTC.

V gene TRBV20-1 combines with J gene TRBJ2-5; no definite D call. In germline, CDR1 is DFQATT, CDR2 SNEGSKA (reference sequence). The ends were cut back, 3 bases at V and 1 base at J, with 12 bases in the middle. This CDR3 is built from 14 residues. The CDR3 region is CSASRQTFQETQYF. As DNA, the CDR3 is TGCAGTGCTAGCAGACAAACCTTCCAAGAGACCCAGTACTTC.

The V call is TRBV4-1, the J call TRBJ2-1; 7 bases map to TRBD1. Germline loops: CDR1 MGHRA, CDR2 YSYEKL. CDR3 length: 15 residues. Germline trimming cut 1 base from V and 4 bases from J; bases unmatched to any gene: 4. The CDR3 here is CASSQVDRVYNEQFF. In DNA, the CDR3 is TGCGCCAGCAGCCAAGTAGACAGGGTATACAATGAGCAGTTCTTC.